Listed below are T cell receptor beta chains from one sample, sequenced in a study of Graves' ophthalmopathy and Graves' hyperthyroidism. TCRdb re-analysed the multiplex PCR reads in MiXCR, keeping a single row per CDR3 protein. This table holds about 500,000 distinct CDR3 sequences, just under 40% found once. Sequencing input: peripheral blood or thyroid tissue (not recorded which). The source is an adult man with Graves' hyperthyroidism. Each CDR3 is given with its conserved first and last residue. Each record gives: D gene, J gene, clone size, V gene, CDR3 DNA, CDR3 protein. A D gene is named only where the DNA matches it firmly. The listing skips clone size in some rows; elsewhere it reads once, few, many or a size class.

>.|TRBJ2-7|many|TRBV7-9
TGTGCCAGCAGCCCACCGCCCCTAGGCGAGCAGTACTTC
CASSPPPLGEQYF
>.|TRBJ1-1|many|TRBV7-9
TGTGCCAGCAGTCTTCCAGGGAACACTGAAGCTTTCTTT
CASSLPGNTEAFF
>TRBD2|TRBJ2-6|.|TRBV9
TGTGCCAGCAGCGTAGGACTAGCGGGGGAGGGGGCCAACGTCCTGACTTTC
CASSVGLAGEGANVLTF
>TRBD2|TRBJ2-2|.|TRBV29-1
TGCAGCGTGGAATTAGCGGGAGCCTACAATGAGCTGTTTTTT
CSVELAGAYNELFF
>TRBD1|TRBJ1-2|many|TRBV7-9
TGTGCCAGCAGCGACACAGGGGGCGGCTACACCTTC
CASSDTGGGYTF
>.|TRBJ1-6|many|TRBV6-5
TGTGCCAGCAGTCCCCAAGGGGGGGTGAATTCACCCCTCCACTTT
CASSPQGGVNSPLHF
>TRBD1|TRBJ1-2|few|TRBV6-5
TGTGCCAGCAGTCTCCAGACAGGGGAGGGTTATTATGGCTACACCTTC
CASSLQTGEGYYGYTF
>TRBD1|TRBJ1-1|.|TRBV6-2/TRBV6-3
TGTGCCAGCAGCATAACACGGACAGGCACGAACACTGAAGCTTTCTTT
CASSITRTGTNTEAFF
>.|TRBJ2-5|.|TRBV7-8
TGTGCCAGCAGCTCCGGGGTCGCCGTTTTGAAGACCCAGTACTTC
CASSSGVAVLKTQYF
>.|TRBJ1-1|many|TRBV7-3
TGTGCCAGCAGCTTAACACCCGTCTTTAACACTGAAGCTTTCTTT
CASSLTPVFNTEAFF
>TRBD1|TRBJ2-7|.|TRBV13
TGTGCCAGCAGTAAAGCCGGGACAGGGGGGACTAGCTACGAGCAGTACTTC
CASSKAGTGGTSYEQYF
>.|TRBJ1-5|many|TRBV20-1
TGCAGTGCTAGAGATTCAGGGACGAGCGGTAAGCCCCAGCATTTT
CSARDSGTSGKPQHF
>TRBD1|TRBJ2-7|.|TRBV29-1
TGCAGCGTTGATTCCGGGACAGGGGGCGGGAAGTACTTC
CSVDSGTGGGKYF
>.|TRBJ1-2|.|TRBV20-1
TGCAGTGCGGTGCCTCGACAGGCAATCTATGGCTACACCTTC
CSAVPRQAIYGYTF
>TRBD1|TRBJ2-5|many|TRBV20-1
TGCAGTGCTAGGGACAGGGGTCTTTTACGCAAGTTTGAGACCCAGTACTTC
CSARDRGLLRKFETQYF
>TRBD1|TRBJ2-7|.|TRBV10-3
TGTGCCAGCAGTGACGGGACAGGACGTACCTCCTACGAGCAGTACTTC
CASSDGTGRTSYEQYF
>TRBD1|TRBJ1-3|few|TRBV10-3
TGTGCCATCAGTGGTCGGACAGGGACGAACACCATATATTTT
CAISGRTGTNTIYF
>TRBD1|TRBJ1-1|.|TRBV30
TGTGCCTGGAGTGAGACAGGGGCCACTGAAGCTTTCTTT
CAWSETGATEAFF
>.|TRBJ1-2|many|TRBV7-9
TGTGCCAGCAGCTTAGGGCCCGGACAGCAATATGGCTACACCTTC
CASSLGPGQQYGYTF
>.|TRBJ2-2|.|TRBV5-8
TGTGCCAGCAGCGCCCTAGCGAAGAACACCGGGGAGCTGTTTTTT
CASSALAKNTGELFF
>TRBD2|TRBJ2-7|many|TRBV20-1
TGCAGTGCTAGGGGCCGACTAGCCGCCTACGAGCAGTACTTC
CSARGRLAAYEQYF
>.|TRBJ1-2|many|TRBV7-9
TGTGCCAGCAGTCCGACCTCTGGCCGTGGGGTCGGCTACACCTTC
CASSPTSGRGVGYTF
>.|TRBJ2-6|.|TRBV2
TGTGCCAGCAGTGAACGTTTTTTGCGGGACAGCTCTGGGGCCAACGTCCTGACTTTC
CASSERFLRDSSGANVLTF
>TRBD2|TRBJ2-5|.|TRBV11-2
TGTGCCTGCAGCTTAGCTCATAGCGGGGGGGCGGAGACCCAGTACTTC
CACSLAHSGGAETQYF
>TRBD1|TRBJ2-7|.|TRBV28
TGTGCCAGCACAAGGGGGCGGGAGCAGTACTTC
CASTRGREQYF
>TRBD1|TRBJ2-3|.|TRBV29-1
TGCAGCGTTAAAATGCCGGGACAGGATTCAGATACGCAGTATTTT
CSVKMPGQDSDTQYF
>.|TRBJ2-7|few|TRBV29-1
TGCAGCGTTCTTGGGGGCTCCTACGAGCAGTACTTC
CSVLGGSYEQYF
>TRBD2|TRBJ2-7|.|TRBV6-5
TGTGCCAGCAGTTACCTTAGCGGGGACGGCTGGCACGAGCAGTACTTC
CASSYLSGDGWHEQYF